This entry describes one TCR beta chain. Its specificity is not known. With baseline, cycle 4 day 1, and cycle 7 day 1 as timepoints, blood was sampled. The data were taken from a study of OX40 agonist ivuxolimab in advanced cancers. Study overall: Six ivuxolimab dose levels, 0.01 to 10 mg/kg, were given intravenously every 2 weeks. Dose-escalation subjects each had hepatocellular carcinoma, melanoma, renal cell or head and neck cancer.

The data were produced by immunoSEQ multiplex PCR, yet TCRdb's version contains in-frame clones alone and is incomplete. This sample carries more than 45,000 clones, 80% to 90% of them seen once, and the ten largest clones take under 3.5%. The CDR3 covers 14 residues. The V gene's germline CDR1 is SEHNR and CDR2 FQNEAQ (reference sequence). The ends lost 3 bases at V and 11 bases at J; junction bases unmatched: 12. Overall study findings and caveats: Partly responding patients at 0.1-3.0 mg/kg showed some of the smallest clonal expansion.

The input for sequencing was CD4+ or CD8+ T cells sorted from blood, taken in a trial of the OX40 agonist ivuxolimab. The clonotype originates from an adult with an advanced solid tumor such as melanoma, head and neck, liver or kidney cancer. The genes are TRBV7-9 and TRBJ1-2, with TRBD1 identical over 7 bases. The CDR3 sequence is CASSLWSGGIGYTF. CDR3 sequence (DNA): TGTGCCAGCAGCTTGTGGTCAGGGGGTATCGGTTACACCTTC. Complete variable domain (other parts from reference TRBV7-9 and TRBJ1-2): DTGVSQNPRHKITKRGQNVTFRCDPISEHNRLYWYRQTLGQGPEFLTYFQNEAQLEKSRLLSDRFSAERPKGSFSTLEIQRTEQGDSAMYLCASSLWSGGIGYTFGSGTRLTVV.